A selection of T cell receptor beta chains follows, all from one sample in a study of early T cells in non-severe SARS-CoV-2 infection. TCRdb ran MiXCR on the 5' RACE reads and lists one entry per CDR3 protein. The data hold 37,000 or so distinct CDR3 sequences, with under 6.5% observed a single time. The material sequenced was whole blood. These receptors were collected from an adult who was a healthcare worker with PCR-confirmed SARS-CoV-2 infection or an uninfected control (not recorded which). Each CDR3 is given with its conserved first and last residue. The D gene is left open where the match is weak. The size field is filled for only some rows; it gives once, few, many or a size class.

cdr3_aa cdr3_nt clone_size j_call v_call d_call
CASSPGRGGTDTQYF TGTGCCAGCAGCCCTGGGCGGGGGGGCACAGATACGCAGTATTTT many TRBJ2-3 TRBV7-2 TRBD2
CASRWGRYTEAFF TGCGCCAGCAGGTGGGGGAGGTACACTGAAGCTTTCTTT - TRBJ1-1 TRBV5-1 -
CASSSRGIGSNEKLFF TGCGCCAGCAGCTCCCGCGGAATTGGGAGTAATGAAAAACTGTTTTTT - TRBJ1-4 TRBV5-1 -
CASKEGTYNEQFF TGTGCCAGCAAGGAGGGGACCTACAATGAGCAGTTCTTC many TRBJ2-1 TRBV11-2 -
CASSQVSGAPDTQYF TGCGCCAGCAGCCAAGTTAGCGGGGCGCCAGATACGCAGTATTTT few TRBJ2-3 TRBV4-3 TRBD2
CASIISGASSYNEQFF TGTGCCAGCATAATCTCGGGGGCAAGCTCCTACAATGAGCAGTTCTTC few TRBJ2-1 TRBV6-1 -
CASSIAPGAQYF TGTGCCAGTAGTATAGCCCCCGGGGCCCAGTACTTC - TRBJ2-5 TRBV19 -
CSVRGSDTNTGELFF TGCAGCGTTCGGGGGTCGGATACGAACACCGGGGAGCTGTTTTTT many TRBJ2-2 TRBV29-1 -
CASSLAPQGGNSPLHF TGTGCCAGCAGCTTAGCCCCACAGGGCGGTAATTCACCCCTCCACTTT many TRBJ1-6 TRBV7-8 -
CAWSGGWGGTGELFF TGTGCCTGGAGTGGCGGATGGGGGGGGACCGGGGAGCTGTTTTTT few TRBJ2-2 TRBV30 TRBD2
CASRNDRNYGYTF TGTGCCAGCAGGAATGACAGGAACTATGGCTACACCTTC few TRBJ1-2 TRBV2 -
CASSPSPNSPLHF TGTGCCAGCTCACCAAGCCCTAATTCACCCCTCCACTTT many TRBJ1-6 TRBV18 -
CASSEGGAQETQYF TGCGCCAGCAGTGAAGGGGGGGCACAAGAGACCCAGTACTTC few TRBJ2-5 TRBV10-1 -
CASRSDGNTEAFF TGTGCCAGCAGATCAGACGGGAACACTGAAGCTTTCTTT few TRBJ1-1 TRBV12-3/TRBV12-4 -
CASSRTGRTGELFF TGTGCCAGCAGTCGGACAGGGCGAACCGGGGAGCTGTTTTTT many TRBJ2-2 TRBV9 TRBD1
CAISDPPGGLAAYNEQFF TGTGCCATCAGTGACCCCCCCGGGGGACTAGCGGCATACAATGAGCAGTTCTTC many TRBJ2-1 TRBV10-3 TRBD2
CASSYSYEQYF TGTGCCAGCAGTTATTCCTACGAGCAGTACTTC many TRBJ2-7 TRBV12-3/TRBV12-4 -
CASIPGQGVNYGYTF TGTGCCAGCATCCCAGGACAGGGGGTTAACTATGGCTACACCTTC many TRBJ1-2 TRBV6-1 TRBD1
CASSRRGETQYF TGTGCCAGTAGTAGAAGGGGAGAGACCCAGTACTTC - TRBJ2-5 TRBV19 -
CASRSQNTDTQYF TGTGCCAGCAGGTCACAGAACACAGATACGCAGTATTTT many TRBJ2-3 TRBV6-1 -
CASSRETQYF TGTGCCAGCAGCAGGGAGACCCAGTACTTC - TRBJ2-5 TRBV2 -
CSARGREAYEQYF TGCAGTGCTAGAGGCAGGGAAGCCTACGAGCAGTACTTC - TRBJ2-7 TRBV20-1 -
CASSYPPGHPYEQYF TGTGCCAGCAGTTACCCACCGGGACACCCCTACGAGCAGTACTTC - TRBJ2-7 TRBV6-2/TRBV6-3 -
CSVEDLTASTDTQYF TGCAGCGTTGAAGATCTTACTGCTAGCACAGATACGCAGTATTTT - TRBJ2-3 TRBV29-1 -
CASSIDQPGKTQYF TGTGCCAGCAGTATCGACCAACCGGGGAAGACCCAGTACTTC few TRBJ2-5 TRBV28 -
CASSYRSEAFF TGTGCCAGCAGCTACAGGTCTGAAGCTTTCTTT many TRBJ1-1 TRBV7-2 -
CASSPHMYQETQYF TGCGCCAGCAGCCCTCACATGTACCAAGAGACCCAGTACTTC - TRBJ2-5 TRBV4-3 -
CSAGRTGGDGYTF TGCAGTGCTGGTCGGACAGGGGGTGATGGCTACACCTTC many TRBJ1-2 TRBV20-1 TRBD1
CASSSGTQNTEAFF TGCGCCAGCAGCTCCGGGACACAGAACACTGAAGCTTTCTTT few TRBJ1-1 TRBV5-1 -
CSVMGLAGAGQFF TGCAGTGTTATGGGACTAGCGGGGGCTGGGCAGTTCTTC many TRBJ2-1 TRBV20-1 TRBD2
CASSQIRTGTKNTGELFF TGTGCCAGCAGCCAAATACGCACCGGGACAAAGAACACCGGGGAGCTGTTTTTT - TRBJ2-2 TRBV7-9 -
CSASKGPGNQPQHF TGCAGTGCTAGTAAGGGTCCTGGCAATCAGCCCCAGCATTTT many TRBJ1-5 TRBV20-1 -
CASSHPRTDTQYF TGCGCCAGCAGCCATCCTCGGACAGATACGCAGTATTTT - TRBJ2-3 TRBV4-1 -
CASRPRQGGNQPQHF TGTGCCAGCAGACCCCGACAGGGAGGCAATCAGCCCCAGCATTTT many TRBJ1-5 TRBV6-1 TRBD1
CSATGDTQYF TGCAGTGCGACCGGGGATACGCAGTATTTT many TRBJ2-3 TRBV20-1 -
CASSAWTRYNEQFF TGTGCCAGCAGCGCCTGGACGAGGTACAATGAGCAGTTCTTC - TRBJ2-1 TRBV7-6 -
CASSFFNEQFF TGTGCCAGCAGTTTTTTCAATGAGCAGTTCTTC many TRBJ2-1 TRBV6-2/TRBV6-3 -
CASSAGMGPMSGEQYF TGTGCCAGCAGCGCAGGAATGGGACCGATGTCGGGCGAGCAGTACTTC few TRBJ2-7 TRBV9 -